This TCR beta chain was sequenced in a study of tumor and adjacent non-tumor tissue in lung cancer. Overall study results and limits: Top 100 clones took a larger repertoire share in normal lung.

The sample holds a few counts of this clonotype. The antigen is unknown. Germline and junction disagree at one end, which may indicate a read error. Germline CDR1 and CDR2: SGHNT and YYREEE (reference sequence). This CDR3 has 14 amino acids. RNA was extracted from bulk tissue without any cell sorting. Newly diagnosed lung cancer patients had thoracic surgery in China, August–late 2014, without prior chemotherapy. The library came from three nested PCR rounds adapted from ARM-PCR protocols. TCRdb re-analysed the multiplex PCR reads in MiXCR, keeping a single row per CDR3 protein. The sample records about 76,000 distinct CDR3 sequences, less than 75% being singletons.

This sequence originates from a woman in her sixties or seventies with non-small cell lung cancer. The chain couples TRBV5-4 to TRBJ2-5; D might be TRBD2 (6 bases). Sequencing was performed on lung tumor tissue. The CDR3: CASSPTPGGETRYF. DNA for the CDR3: TGTGCCAGCAGCCCTACGCCTGGCGGGGAGACCCGGTACTTC.